The 21 T cell receptor beta chains presented below share a single source sample, sequenced in a study of T cell clones after liver transplantation. The protocol was immunoSEQ multiplex PCR, while the TCRdb copy is restricted to in-frame clones and leaves out a portion. The data show about 45,000 clones, just over 85% seen once. This material consisted of CD4+ T cells from blood, taken 24 months after liver transplant. Source of these receptors: a human patient who received a liver transplant. Some of the T cells may derive from the graft donor.

The chain links TRBV27 to TRBJ1-1; D unclear. From germline, CDR1 is MNHEY and CDR2 SMNVEV (reference sequence). Trimming took off 4 bases at V and 3 bases at J, with 12 bases between the two ends. CDR3 length: 14 residues. CDR3 bases: TGTGCCAGCAGTTCCGCCGGTGAGGACACTGAAGCTTTCTTT. Its translation is CASSSAGEDTEAFF.

This chain links TRBV29-1 with TRBJ2-7, with 8 bases that match TRBD1. The CDR3 runs to 17 residues. Per the germline V gene, CDR1 is SQVTM and CDR2 is ANQGSEA. V lost 4 bases and J lost 1; bases outside the gene matches: 15. The CDR3 is CSVATLSPGDRSYEQYF. The CDR3 DNA reads as TGCAGCGTTGCCACGCTGTCCCCCGGGGACAGGTCCTACGAGCAGTACTTC.

As concerns this clone: At one of its ends the junction is not consistent with the germline gene, which may arise from a read error. The chain couples TRBV5-1 to TRBJ1-2; no firm D call. There are 13 residues in the CDR3. The V gene's germline CDR1 is SGHRS and CDR2 YFSETQ. CDR3 region: CASSLEGDYGYAF. The CDR3 DNA sequence: TGCGCCAGCAGCTTGGAGGGTGACTATGGCTACGCCTTT.

In its sample, this clone was seen once. The gene calls are TRBV5-1 and TRBJ1-2; a possible D gene is TRBD1 (6 bases). The CDR3 has 13 residues. Germline loops: CDR1 SGHRS, CDR2 YFSETQ. The V and J ends lost 4 bases and 3 bases respectively, with 10 bases between them. CDR3 DNA sequence: TGCGCCAGCAGCGGCAGGGGTTACTATGGCTACACCTTC. Its protein is CASSGRGYYGYTF.

The gene calls are TRBV28 and TRBJ1-3; tentatively, D is TRBD1 (6 bases). Germline V CDR1 and CDR2: MDHEN, SYDVKM. The V end was cut by 7 bases, the J end by 0 bases, with 16 bases between. The CDR3 sequence is 16 residues long. The CDR3 DNA follows: TGTGCCAGCATCAACGGACAGTCCACCTCTGGAAACACCATATATTTT. Translated: CASINGQSTSGNTIYF.

This clone was found a few times. CDR3 sequence (DNA): TGTGCCAGCAGGTCCGGGACCGCTAACTATGGCTACACCTTC. This encodes CASRSGTANYGYTF. The chain combines TRBV6-5 with TRBJ1-2, with D tentatively TRBD1 (5 bases). V gave up 6 bases and J gave up 0 bases, with 11 bases separating them. Looked up from germline, CDR1 is MNHEY and CDR2 is SVGAGI. This CDR3 has 14 residues.

The chain links TRBV6-5 to TRBJ2-1, with 7 positions matching TRBD1. Per germline, CDR1 MNHEY and CDR2 SVGAGI. Trimming took 9 bases from V and 4 from J; bases not matched to a gene: 3. The CDR3 loop spans 12 amino acids. In nucleotides, the CDR3 is TGTGCCAGTACAGGGGTATACAATGAGCAGTTCTTC. The encoded protein is CASTGVYNEQFF.

V gene TRBV6-6 combines with J gene TRBJ2-2; no firm D call. V dropped 2 bases and J dropped 9 bases, with 7 bases sitting between them. This CDR3 region has 12 residues. Germline CDR1 reads MNHNY; CDR2 reads SVGAGI (reference sequence). The CDR3 is CASSYVHWELFF. The CDR3 DNA sequence: TGTGCCAGCAGTTACGTCCACTGGGAGCTGTTTTTT.

The chain is built from TRBV5-4 and TRBJ1-1, with D maybe TRBD1 (6 bases). The V end was cut by 2 bases, the J end by 6 bases, with 11 bases between. The CDR3 is made up of 13 amino acids. Germline V gives CDR1 SGHNT, CDR2 YYREEE (reference sequence). The CDR3 reads CASSLRGAAEAFF. CDR3 DNA sequence: TGTGCCAGCAGCTTACGGGGGGCCGCTGAAGCTTTCTTT.

The chain is built from TRBV5-4 and TRBJ2-5; D is uncertain. Trimming shortened V by 0 bases and J by 5 bases, and 5 bases separated the two germline ends. The CDR3 runs to 12 residues. Per germline, CDR1 SGHNT and CDR2 YYREEE (reference sequence). The DNA for the CDR3 is TGTGCCAGCAGCTTGGTCGGTGAGACCCAGTACTTC. It codes for CASSLVGETQYF.

This clone was detected once. This rearrangement joins TRBV28 to TRBJ1-4; D possibly corresponds to TRBD1 (5 bases). CDR1 and CDR2 (germline): MDHEN, SYDVKM. The CDR3 length is 13 residues. V was pared by 7 bases and J by 7 bases, with 13 bases between. CDR3 sequence: CASKKGTVEKLFF. CDR3 in DNA: TGTGCCAGCAAAAAAGGGACTGTTGAAAAACTGTTTTTT.

This sequence joins TRBV5-1 and TRBJ1-1; D not certain. Trimming took 4 bases from V and 2 from J, leaving 18 bases between them. CDR1 and CDR2 from the germline V gene are SGHRS and YFSETQ. The CDR3 length is 16 residues. The CDR3 DNA sequence: TGCGCCAGCAGCCCCGGCGGATGGAGGGATAACACTGAAGCTTTCTTT. This encodes CASSPGGWRDNTEAFF. The full variable domain, in which reference TRBV5-1 and TRBJ1-1 provide the parts outside the CDR3, is KAGVTQTPRYLIKTRGQQVTLSCSPISGHRSVSWYQQTPGQGLQFLFEYFSETQRNKGNFPGRFSGRQFSNSRSEMNVSTLELGDSALYLCASSPGGWRDNTEAFFGQGTRLTVV.

V is TRBV30 and J is TRBJ2-5, with a possible D match to TRBD2 (7 bases). CDR1 and CDR2 (germline): GTSNPN, SVGIG (reference sequence). The CDR3 consists of 13 residues. Trimming stripped 3 bases from V and 5 bases from J, with 13 bases between. CDR3 amino acids: CAWRAKGGETQYF. In DNA form, the CDR3 reads TGTGCCTGGAGGGCCAAGGGGGGGGAGACCCAGTACTTC.

The chain uses TRBV5-5 and TRBJ2-7, with D possibly TRBD2 on 6 matching bases. The CDR3 consists of 17 residues. The germline CDR1 and CDR2 sequences are SGHKS and YYEKEE (reference sequence). The ends were cut back, 4 bases at V and 0 bases at J, with 20 bases in the middle. This CDR3 is CASSRGLVAADSYEQYF. The CDR3 DNA follows: TGTGCCAGCAGCCGTGGGCTAGTAGCGGCAGACTCCTACGAGCAGTACTTC.

The V gene is TRBV18, the J gene TRBJ1-1; no firm D call. The V end was cut by 6 bases, the J end by 0 bases, with 11 bases between. The CDR3 covers 14 residues. Germline V gene sequence: CDR1 KGHSH, CDR2 LQKENI. CDR3 nucleotides: TGTGCCAGCTCGCAGCAAACCATGAACACTGAAGCTTTCTTT. Translating it yields CASSQQTMNTEAFF.

This rearrangement joins TRBV7-2 to TRBJ2-5, with a tentative D call TRBD2 (6 bases). This CDR3 is built from 13 residues. V was cut by 4 bases and J by 1 base, with 7 bases left in between. Germline lookup yields CDR1 SGHTA and CDR2 FQGNSA. The CDR3 DNA is TGTGCCAGCAGCTGGGGACTCCAAGAGACCCAGTACTTC. Translating gives CASSWGLQETQYF.

The V call is TRBV29-1, the J call TRBJ2-1; 14 bases map to TRBD2. Germline CDR1 is SQVTM and CDR2 is ANQGSEA. The CDR3 sequence is 17 residues long. V shed 8 bases and J 0 bases; nucleotides not matched to a gene: 9. The CDR3 DNA reads as TGCAGCCCCAAAGGACTAGCGGGAGGACGCTCCTACAATGAGCAGTTCTTC. It yields the protein CSPKGLAGGRSYNEQFF.

This chain connects TRBV7-9 to TRBJ2-5, with 7 bases aligning to TRBD1. The CDR3 covers 15 residues. The V and J ends lost 7 bases and 4 bases, in that order; junction bases with no gene match: 12. CDR1 SEHNR and CDR2 FQNEAQ come from the germline V gene (reference sequence). CDR3: CASIETGARGETQYF. CDR3 nucleotides: TGTGCCAGCATAGAAACAGGGGCGCGAGGAGAGACCCAGTACTTC.

This clone was seen once. The gene calls are TRBV11-3 and TRBJ2-5; possible D gene TRBD1, 6 bases. Germline CDR1 SGHNT, CDR2 YENEEA. The CDR3 is 15 amino acids. V was shortened by 3 bases and J by 2 bases, with 13 bases between the two germline ends. CDR3 sequence (DNA): TGTGCCAGCAGCTTGGGGGACACCGAACAAGAGACCCAGTACTTC. Protein: CASSLGDTEQETQYF.

In DNA form, the CDR3 reads TGTGCCAGTAGTATTGGACCGGTGCAGCCCCAGCATTTT. Translated, it gives CASSIGPVQPQHF. The genes are TRBV19 and TRBJ1-5; no reliable D call. V was trimmed by 3 bases and J by 7 bases, leaving 10 bases between them. The CDR3 is made up of 13 amino acids. The germline V gene encodes CDR1 LNHDA and CDR2 SQIVND (reference sequence).

This chain joins TRBV6-5 and TRBJ2-2; 8 bases line up with TRBD1. The germline V gene has CDR1 MNHEY and CDR2 SVGAGI. Unmatched junction bases numbered 2, after V lost 4 bases and J lost 1 base. CDR3 size: 15 residues. CDR3 DNA: TGTGCCAGCAGTTTCGACAGGGGGAACACCGGGGAGCTGTTTTTT. Protein product: CASSFDRGNTGELFF.